This TCR beta chain was retrieved from a study of blood T cell repertoires in COVID-19. This CDR3 comprises 15 residues. V was clipped by 5 bases and J by 0 bases; unmatched bases: 4. The V gene's germline CDR1 is MNHEY and CDR2 SMNVEV (reference sequence). Profiling relied on immunoSEQ multiplex PCR, and the TCRdb table lists in-frame clones only, not all of them. The sample holds more than 35,000 clones, roughly 78% seen once. The chain carries TRBV27 and TRBJ1-3; 7 positions match TRBD1. The sequence was obtained from a man in his 70s with acute or convalescent COVID-19. The sequenced material came from peripheral blood. CDR3: CASSITGVSGNTIYF. CDR3 nucleotide sequence: TGTGCCAGCAGTATTACAGGGGTCTCTGGAAACACCATATATTTT.